One and the same sample provided the 28 T cell receptor beta chains below, sequenced in a study of blood T cell repertoires in COVID-19. Sequenced by immunoSEQ multiplex PCR; TCRdb stores in-frame clones only, minus some. The top ten hold about 4.2% of the sample, which has thousands of clones, about nine tenths seen once. The material sequenced was peripheral blood. These receptors were obtained from a woman in her forties or fifties with active COVID-19.

V usage is TRBV5-4 and J usage is TRBJ2-2; possibly TRBD1 for D (5 bases). The V and J ends lost 2 bases and 6 bases respectively, with 14 bases between them. CDR1 is SGHNT, CDR2 YYREEE, per germline (reference sequence). The CDR3 covers 15 residues. CDR3 protein: CASSFAGITSGELFF. The CDR3 DNA follows: TGTGCCAGCAGCTTCGCAGGGATCACGTCCGGGGAGCTGTTTTTT.

CDR3 sequence reads: CASKAGTGGYEQYF. CDR3 DNA sequence: TGTGCCAGCAAGGCAGGGACAGGGGGCTACGAGCAGTACTTC. The rearrangement joins TRBV6-6 to TRBJ2-7, with 11 bases lining up with TRBD1. The CDR3 extends over 14 amino acids. The V gene end was trimmed by 7 bases and the J gene end by 3 bases; junction bases not matched to a gene: 5. Germline loops: CDR1 MNHNY, CDR2 SVGAGI (reference sequence).

This chain connects TRBV6-5 to TRBJ2-1; 9 bases fit TRBD2. J gave up 8 bases and V 6 bases, and 5 bases lay outside the gene matches. Germline V gives CDR1 MNHEY, CDR2 SVGAGI. The CDR3 runs to 13 residues. The CDR3 region has the DNA TGTGCCAGCAGGGAGACTAGCGGCGATGAGCAGTTCTTC. Amino acid sequence: CASRETSGDEQFF.

The chain recombines TRBV6-5 with TRBJ2-7; 8 bases are a match to TRBD2. This CDR3 has 14 residues. CDR1 and CDR2 from the germline V gene are MNHEY and SVGAGI. V dropped 5 bases and J dropped 2; count of bases not matched to a gene: 5. The chain's CDR3 is CASSKTSDTYEQYF. The CDR3 DNA reads TGTGCCAGCAGTAAGACTAGCGACACCTACGAGCAGTACTTC.

The chain combines TRBV13 with TRBJ2-1; the D gene is possibly TRBD2 (5 bases). The CDR3 extends over 12 amino acids. The V gene's germline CDR1 is PRHDT and CDR2 FYEKMQ (reference sequence). V lost 5 bases, J lost 3 bases, and 5 bases lay in between. CDR3 bases: TGTGCCAGCAGCCGGGACTACAATGAGCAGTTCTTC. This sequence encodes CASSRDYNEQFF.

The chain is built from TRBV29-1 and TRBJ2-2; the D gene is possibly TRBD2 (6 bases). V was trimmed by 5 bases and J by 5 bases, leaving 9 bases between them. CDR3 length equals 12 residues. Germline V gives CDR1 SQVTM, CDR2 ANQGSEA. The CDR3 is CSVPSETGELFF. The CDR3, as DNA: TGCAGCGTTCCTAGCGAGACCGGGGAGCTGTTTTTT.

This chain connects TRBV29-1 to TRBJ2-1; 7 bases align to TRBD1. CDR3 length equals 14 residues. The germline gives CDR1 SQVTM, CDR2 ANQGSEA. V lost 3 bases to trimming and J lost 4 bases; unmatched junction nucleotides: 6. DNA of the CDR3: TGCAGCGTTGATGCAGGGGGTGGTTACAATGAGCAGTTCTTC. Amino acids: CSVDAGGGYNEQFF.

The chain has TRBV5-1 and TRBJ2-4; D possibly corresponds to TRBD1 (5 bases). V was trimmed by 4 bases and J by 2 bases, leaving 10 bases between them. CDR3 length equals 14 residues. The germline gives CDR1 SGHRS, CDR2 YFSETQ. DNA for the CDR3: TGCGCCAGCAGCACCACAGGTTCCAAAAACATTCAGTACTTC. This translates into CASSTTGSKNIQYF.

A few counts support this clone. The rearrangement links TRBV27 to TRBJ2-1; D unclear. The CDR3 has 15 residues. CDR1 is MNHEY, CDR2 SMNVEV, per germline (reference sequence). V lost 2 bases, J lost 5 bases, and 13 bases lay in between. The chain's CDR3 is CASSLEAVPHNEQFF. CDR3 DNA sequence: TGTGCCAGCAGTTTAGAGGCGGTCCCCCACAATGAGCAGTTCTTC.

The chain links TRBV4-1 to TRBJ2-2; the match to TRBD1 covers 7 bases. The germline V gene encodes CDR1 MGHRA and CDR2 YSYEKL. There are 14 residues in the CDR3. The trim removed 8 bases at V and 2 bases at J, leaving 5 bases unmatched. The CDR3 region has the DNA TGCGCCAGCTCAGGGACAGATAACACCGGGGAGCTGTTTTTT. It specifies CASSGTDNTGELFF.

The J gene is TRBJ2-2, the V gene TRBV14, with TRBD2 matching over 8 bases. The CDR3 totals 16 residues. Germline V lookup: CDR1 SGHDN, CDR2 FVKESK. V lost 4 bases to trimming and J lost 4 bases; unmatched junction nucleotides: 8. The CDR3 region has the DNA TGTGCCAGCAGCCTCATTAGCGGGGATCTCACCGGGGAGCTGTTTTTT. Its translation: CASSLISGDLTGELFF.

The rearrangement uses TRBV5-1 and TRBJ2-1, with 7 bases aligning to TRBD1. With 3 bases clipped from V and 0 bases from J, the junction kept 3 bases outside the gene matches. The CDR3 extends over 15 amino acids. Germline CDR1 and CDR2: SGHRS and YFSETQ. CDR3 in DNA: TGCGCCAGCAGCTCTACAGGGGCCTCCTACAATGAGCAGTTCTTC. It codes for CASSSTGASYNEQFF.

V usage is TRBV21-1 and J usage is TRBJ2-7; TRBD2, as called in the table, went unchecked against the DNA. TRBV21-1 counts as a pseudogene. This CDR3 region has 17 residues. CDR3 loop: CASSKDRGEGGRYEQYF. CDR3 sequence (DNA): TGTGCCAGCAGCAAAGATCGAGGAGAGGGGGGGCGCTACGAGCAGTACTTC.

The rearrangement joins TRBV29-1 to TRBJ1-2; D gene unclear. CDR3 length: 12 amino acids. Germline V gene data show CDR1 as SQVTM and CDR2 as ANQGSEA. Trimming shortened V by 5 bases and J by 8 bases, and 15 bases separated the two germline ends. The CDR3 loop reads CSVRMGEGGYTF. CDR3 DNA: TGCAGCGTTCGCATGGGAGAAGGGGGCTACACCTTC.

The genes are TRBV4-2 and TRBJ1-5; no firm D call. The CDR3 has 15 residues. Germline V CDR1 and CDR2: LGHNA, YNFKEQ. Trimming removed 0 bases at V and 5 bases at J, with 11 bases between. The CDR3 region has the DNA TGTGCCAGCAGCCAAGATTACGGGAGGTATCAGCCCCAGCATTTT. It is translated as CASSQDYGRYQPQHF.

The rearrangement uses TRBV2 and TRBJ2-1; tentative D call: TRBD2 (8 bases). The CDR3 loop spans 15 amino acids. Germline assignment: CDR1 SNHLY and CDR2 FYNNEI. The V gene lost 6 bases and the J gene lost 5 bases, with 17 bases spanning the gap. The CDR3 spells CASRIGRGRNNEQFF. In DNA, the CDR3 is TGTGCCAGCAGGATCGGGAGGGGGCGGAACAATGAGCAGTTCTTC. Full variable domain (missing parts from reference TRBV2 and TRBJ2-1): EPEVTQTPSHQVTQMGQEVILRCVPISNHLYFYWYRQILGQKVEFLVSFYNNEISEKSEIFDDQFSVERPDGSNFTLKIRSTKLEDSAMYFCASRIGRGRNNEQFFGPGTRLTVL.

This clone is deemed medium-sized (0.01 to 0.1%). The sample has other DNA sequences that encode this CDR3 too. The chain joins TRBV19 to TRBJ2-7; D perhaps matches TRBD2 (6 bases). The V end lost 5 bases, the J end lost 0 bases, and 11 bases lay between the germline ends. The CDR3 spans 14 residues. Per germline, CDR1 LNHDA and CDR2 SQIVND (reference sequence). CDR3 DNA: TGTGCCAGTAGTCCTTTGGGGGGCTCCTACGAGCAGTACTTC. Translating it yields CASSPLGGSYEQYF.

V and J are TRBV18 and TRBJ2-7; D is perhaps TRBD1 (6 bases). CDR3 size: 15 residues. Germline V lookup: CDR1 KGHSH, CDR2 LQKENI. V shed 0 bases and J shed 1 base, with 10 bases lying between them. The CDR3, as DNA: TGTGCCAGCTCACCACCCGGGACAACATCCTACGAGCAGTACTTC. Translating it yields CASSPPGTTSYEQYF.

The V call is TRBV27, the J call TRBJ1-2; D possibly corresponds to TRBD1 (5 bases). CDR1 and CDR2 (germline): MNHEY, SMNVEV (reference sequence). Trimming stripped 2 bases from V and 7 bases from J, with 11 bases between. The CDR3 has 13 residues. CDR3 sequence: CASSLMGQGGYTF. The DNA of the CDR3 is TGTGCCAGCAGTTTAATGGGGCAGGGTGGCTACACCTTC.

The V call is TRBV7-9, the J call TRBJ1-2; D unclear. The CDR3 totals 14 residues. Trimming removed 5 bases at V and 2 bases at J, with 12 bases between. Germline V gives CDR1 SEHNR, CDR2 FQNEAQ (reference sequence). CDR3 sequence (DNA): TGTGCCAGCAGCACCAGTGGTTGGAACTATGGCTACACCTTC. Protein sequence: CASSTSGWNYGYTF.

The rearrangement links TRBV5-6 to TRBJ2-1; 7 positions agree with TRBD1. The V gene end was trimmed by 3 bases and the J gene end by 6 bases; junction bases not matched to a gene: 6. From germline, CDR1 is SGHDT and CDR2 YYEEEE. There are 14 residues in the CDR3. The CDR3 DNA sequence: TGTGCCAGCAGCTCCACCAGGGGGATCAATGAGCAGTTCTTC. This translates into CASSSTRGINEQFF.

This CDR3 is CASGGLATYEQYF. The CDR3 nucleotides read TGTGCCAGCGGGGGACTAGCGACCTACGAGCAGTACTTC. V gene TRBV27 combines with J gene TRBJ2-7, with 10 nucleotides matching TRBD2. Germline CDR1 is MNHEY and CDR2 is SMNVEV (reference sequence). With 8 bases clipped from V and 2 bases from J, the junction kept 3 bases outside the gene matches. The CDR3 consists of 13 residues.

This sequence joins TRBV5-1 and TRBJ2-1, with a possible D match to TRBD2 (5 bases). Between the trimmed V and J ends, which lost 4 bases and 1 base, there was a span of 12 bases. This CDR3 is built from 15 residues. Germline CDR1 is SGHRS and CDR2 is YFSETQ. CDR3: CASSQLADSYNEQFF. In DNA, the CDR3 is TGCGCCAGCAGCCAGCTAGCAGATTCCTACAATGAGCAGTTCTTC.

Within the sample, this clone is medium-sized. This chain links TRBV19 with TRBJ2-1; 8 bases agree with TRBD1. CDR1 is LNHDA and CDR2 is SQIVND in the germline V gene (reference sequence). CDR3 length: 16 amino acids. After removal of 5 bases from V and 7 bases from J, the junction contained 13 bases not matched to a gene. CDR3 residues: CASSVFPGTGFNEQFF. The CDR3 nucleotides are TGTGCCAGTAGTGTCTTCCCCGGGACAGGATTTAATGAGCAGTTCTTC.

This clone turned up a few times. The chain is built from TRBV28 and TRBJ1-5, with 7 bases identical to TRBD1. The CDR3 has 16 amino acids. Trimming cost V 7 bases and J 1 base; bases outside gene matches: 10. Germline CDR1 is MDHEN and CDR2 is SYDVKM. The CDR3 DNA follows: TGTGCCAGCAACCTTCGGACGACAGGGAGCAATCAGCCCCAGCATTTT. Its translation is CASNLRTTGSNQPQHF.

The chain carries TRBV18 and TRBJ2-3; 12 bases are shared with TRBD2. From germline, CDR1 is KGHSH and CDR2 LQKENI. Trimming cost V 4 bases and J 2 bases; bases outside gene matches: 4. The CDR3 contains 16 residues. CDR3 protein: CASSQLAGGPTDTQYF. The DNA for the CDR3 is TGTGCCAGCTCACAACTAGCGGGAGGACCCACAGATACGCAGTATTTT.

The J gene is TRBJ2-7, the V gene TRBV5-4; D is undetermined. Germline CDR1 is SGHNT and CDR2 is YYREEE (reference sequence). This CDR3 is built from 16 residues. The V gene lost 4 bases and the J gene lost 4 bases, with 21 bases spanning the gap. CDR3 DNA: TGTGCCAGCAGCCGCTTGATTGGGTCAGAAGCGTACGAGCAGTACTTC. It yields the protein CASSRLIGSEAYEQYF.

DNA of the CDR3: TGCAGCGTTCGACAGGGTGGCTATGGCTACACCTTC. Its translation: CSVRQGGYGYTF. V usage is TRBV29-1 and J usage is TRBJ1-2, with 7 positions matching TRBD1. Trimming at V came to 5 bases and at J to 4 bases, leaving 4 bases not matched to a gene. Germline assignment: CDR1 SQVTM and CDR2 ANQGSEA. The CDR3 consists of 12 residues. The full variable domain, with the rest looked up from reference TRBV29-1 and TRBJ1-2, is SAVISQKPSRDICQRGTSLTIQCQVDSQVTMMFWYRQQPGQSLTLIATANQGSEATYESGFVIDKFPISRPNLTFSTLTVSNMSPEDSSIYLCSVRQGGYGYTFGSGTRLTVV.